These T cell receptor beta chains were read from a single sample in a study of T-cell reconstitution after alpha-beta-depleted transplantation in children. TCRdb recomputed calls from the PCR reads with MiXCR, one row per CDR3 protein. This sample carries approximately 200,000 distinct CDR3 sequences, around 5.9% of them seen once, and the ten largest clones take around 4.3%. Sequences were derived from PBMCs, sampled before TCRalphabeta/CD19-depleted stem cell transplant. These receptors were obtained from a girl under two years old with combined immunodeficiency, due to receive a stem cell transplant. The conserved cysteine and the conserved F or W are not part of the CDR3 here. The order of the fields is J gene, clone size, V gene, CDR3 protein. Size values are once, few and many counts, or a class for expanded clones, and some rows have none.

J: TRBJ2-3
size: many
V: TRBV6-5
CDR3: ASSYSMPGGLTDTQY

J: TRBJ2-3
size: many
V: TRBV5-1
CDR3: ASRGTASTDTQY

J: TRBJ2-3
size: many
V: TRBV18
CDR3: ASSEGDGGPFADTQY

J: TRBJ2-7
size: many
V: TRBV9
CDR3: ASSVGASGNHEQY

J: TRBJ2-5
size: .
V: TRBV5-6
CDR3: ASSTGLAGWETQY

J: TRBJ2-7
size: many
V: TRBV7-2
CDR3: ASRRTDFAYEQY

J: TRBJ2-1
size: many
V: TRBV7-9
CDR3: ASSYLLAGRYNEQF

J: TRBJ2-1
size: many
V: TRBV6-2/TRBV6-3
CDR3: ASSYEEGPYNEQF

J: TRBJ2-5
size: many
V: TRBV29-1
CDR3: SVSLETQY

J: TRBJ1-1
size: few
V: TRBV23-1
CDR3: ASSAAGVRTEAF

J: TRBJ2-2
size: .
V: TRBV10-3
CDR3: AISAPGGGGTGELF

J: TRBJ1-3
size: many
V: TRBV21-1
CDR3: ASSKAGGQGNGNTIY

J: TRBJ1-1
size: many
V: TRBV4-3
CDR3: ASSLGGANTEAF

J: TRBJ1-1
size: many
V: TRBV4-1
CDR3: ASSQGLASGEFEAF

J: TRBJ2-7
size: many
V: TRBV4-1
CDR3: ASSLRATSEYKQY

J: TRBJ2-1
size: many
V: TRBV28
CDR3: ASSLATSGPYNEQF

J: TRBJ2-7
size: many
V: TRBV10-3
CDR3: AIGGGLASGTYEQY

J: TRBJ2-5
size: many
V: TRBV5-4
CDR3: ASSFRAGAPLQETQY

J: TRBJ1-5
size: many
V: TRBV7-8
CDR3: ASSMVGPPYSNQPQH

J: TRBJ2-7
size: many
V: TRBV7-9
CDR3: ASSLTSVLTYEQY

J: TRBJ2-3
size: many
V: TRBV4-3
CDR3: ASSHNRVLWDTQY

J: TRBJ2-7
size: many
V: TRBV28
CDR3: ASALRDNPYEQY

J: TRBJ2-7
size: .
V: TRBV7-2
CDR3: ASSSSGPYIYYEQY

J: TRBJ2-1
size: many
V: TRBV2
CDR3: ASSETGVTSYNEQF

J: TRBJ1-5
size: many
V: TRBV5-6
CDR3: ASSFYPTQWDQPQH

J: TRBJ2-5
size: many
V: TRBV5-5
CDR3: ASILGSLETQY

J: TRBJ2-1
size: many
V: TRBV29-1
CDR3: SVVAGEQF

J: TRBJ1-3
size: .
V: TRBV5-1
CDR3: ASSRTGGYGNTIY

J: TRBJ2-7
size: many
V: TRBV3-1
CDR3: ASSQDPPMTGTYEQY

J: TRBJ1-2
size: few
V: TRBV4-3
CDR3: ASSPAGGASRNGYT

J: TRBJ2-2
size: .
V: TRBV4-1
CDR3: ASSQDLPFPGELF

J: TRBJ1-6
size: .
V: TRBV4-2
CDR3: ASTGTGDNSPLH

J: TRBJ2-1
size: .
V: TRBV20-1
CDR3: SARDLTSGESSYNEQF

J: TRBJ2-1
size: many
V: TRBV20-1
CDR3: SARRQQMGQCKWNEQF

J: TRBJ2-1
size: many
V: TRBV6-5
CDR3: ASSYTRTGAYNEQF

J: TRBJ1-5
size: .
V: TRBV12-3/TRBV12-4
CDR3: ASCLVVTTGGSNQPQH

J: TRBJ1-1
size: many
V: TRBV20-1
CDR3: SAMTAEAF

J: TRBJ2-1
size: many
V: TRBV12-5
CDR3: ASVPGVSLVRNEQF

J: TRBJ2-7
size: many
V: TRBV6-1
CDR3: ASRRGQGAPPYEQY

J: TRBJ2-3
size: many
V: TRBV7-6
CDR3: ASSFGGGDGGLTDTQY

J: TRBJ2-7
size: many
V: TRBV29-1
CDR3: SVVWTGRYEQY

J: TRBJ2-3
size: .
V: TRBV7-2
CDR3: ASSFPIGGSGQPMPDTQY

J: TRBJ2-3
size: many
V: TRBV7-9
CDR3: ASRGGYTDTQY

J: TRBJ2-1
size: many
V: TRBV5-5
CDR3: ASSFSGEKYNEQF

J: TRBJ2-1
size: many
V: TRBV6-2/TRBV6-3
CDR3: ASSILRGRHNEQF

J: TRBJ1-4
size: many
V: TRBV6-5
CDR3: ASSYSNNEKLF

J: TRBJ2-1
size: many
V: TRBV7-6
CDR3: ASSLALPGTYNNEQF

J: TRBJ2-5
size: many
V: TRBV12-3/TRBV12-4
CDR3: ASSLIGTGAEGETQY

J: TRBJ2-3
size: many
V: TRBV20-1
CDR3: SASLGYTQY

J: TRBJ2-6
size: many
V: TRBV15
CDR3: ATSIFSGANVLT

J: TRBJ2-1
size: .
V: TRBV9
CDR3: ASSVVDRGGRDEQF

J: TRBJ1-2
size: many
V: TRBV12-3/TRBV12-4
CDR3: ASSFGQNGYT

J: TRBJ2-1
size: many
V: TRBV28
CDR3: ASSLQGGVRRTYNEQF

J: TRBJ2-1
size: many
V: TRBV6-2/TRBV6-3
CDR3: ASSYREYNEQF

J: TRBJ2-3
size: many
V: TRBV27
CDR3: ASSSRGDTQY

J: TRBJ2-7
size: many
V: TRBV20-1
CDR3: SARDYEQY

J: TRBJ2-2
size: many
V: TRBV7-3
CDR3: ASSLASGLTGELF

J: TRBJ1-6
size: .
V: TRBV18
CDR3: ASSPSVGSSYNSPLH